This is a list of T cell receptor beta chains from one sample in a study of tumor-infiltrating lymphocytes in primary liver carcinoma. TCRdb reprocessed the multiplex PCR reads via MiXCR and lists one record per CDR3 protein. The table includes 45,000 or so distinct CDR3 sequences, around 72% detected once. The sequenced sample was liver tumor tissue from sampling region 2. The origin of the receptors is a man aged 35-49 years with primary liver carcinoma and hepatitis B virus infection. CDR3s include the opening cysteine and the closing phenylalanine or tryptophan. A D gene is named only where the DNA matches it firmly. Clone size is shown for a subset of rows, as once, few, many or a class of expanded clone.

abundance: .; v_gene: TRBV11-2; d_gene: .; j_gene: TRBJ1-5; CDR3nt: TGTACCACCAGCTTAGTAGGGGTAACAGGGAGCATTCAGCCCCAGCATTTT; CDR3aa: CTTSLVGVTGSIQPQHF
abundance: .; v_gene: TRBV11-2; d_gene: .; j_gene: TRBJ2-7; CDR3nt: TGTACCAGCAGCCCTAACAGGAACTCCTACAAGCAGTACTTC; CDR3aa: CTSSPNRNSYKQYF
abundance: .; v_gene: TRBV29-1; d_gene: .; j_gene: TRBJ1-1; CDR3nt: TGCAGCGTACTCGATTCTGAAGCTTTCTTT; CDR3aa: CSVLDSEAFF
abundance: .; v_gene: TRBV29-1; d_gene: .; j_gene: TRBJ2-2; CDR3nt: TGCAGCGTTGGTCGTCCGGGAGATGGCACCGGGGAGCCGTTTTTT; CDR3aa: CSVGRPGDGTGEPFF
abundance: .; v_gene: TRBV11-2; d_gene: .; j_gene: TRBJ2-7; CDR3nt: TGTGCCAGCAGCTTAGGCCCCGAAAGGGGAGAGCAATACTTC; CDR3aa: CASSLGPERGEQYF
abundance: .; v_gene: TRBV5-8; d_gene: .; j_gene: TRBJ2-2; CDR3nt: TGTGCCAGCAGCCCTTGGGCGTCAGCAACTAACACCGTGGAGCTGTTTTTT; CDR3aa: CASSPWASATNTVELFF
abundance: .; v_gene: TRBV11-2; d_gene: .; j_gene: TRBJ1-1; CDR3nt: TGTGCCGGCAGCCTAGGCGGTGCGGTGAGGGCTTTCTTT; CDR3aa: CAGSLGGAVRAFF
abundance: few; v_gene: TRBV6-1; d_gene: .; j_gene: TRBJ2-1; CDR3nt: TGTGCCAGCATCCTTGAGCGGCACACCTACAATGAGCAGTTCTTC; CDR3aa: CASILERHTYNEQFF
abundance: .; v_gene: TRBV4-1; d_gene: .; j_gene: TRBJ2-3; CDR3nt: TGCGCCAGCAGTCAAGTAAGCACTGATATGCAGTATTTT; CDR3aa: CASSQVSTDMQYF
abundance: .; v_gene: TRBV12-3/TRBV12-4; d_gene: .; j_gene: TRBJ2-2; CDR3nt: TGTGCCACCAGCCTCGGGACGGGGAGGTTGTTCGGGGAGCTGTTATTT; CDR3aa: CATSLGTGRLFGELLF
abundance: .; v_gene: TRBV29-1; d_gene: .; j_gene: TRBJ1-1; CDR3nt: TGCAGCGGCGGCAGGGGAGCTTTCTTT; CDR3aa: CSGGRGAFF
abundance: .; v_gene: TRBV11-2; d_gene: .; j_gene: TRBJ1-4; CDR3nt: TGCGCCGGCAGCTTGGGGCTAGCCGAAAAACTGTTTTTT; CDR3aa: CAGSLGLAEKLFF
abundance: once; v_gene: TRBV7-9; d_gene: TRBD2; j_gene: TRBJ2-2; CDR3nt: TGTGCCAGCAGAGTAACAGGGCCAGCGGGGGCCGGGGAGCTGCTTTTT; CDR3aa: CASRVTGPAGAGELLF
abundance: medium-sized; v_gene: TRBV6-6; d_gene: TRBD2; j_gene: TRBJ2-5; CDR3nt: TGTGCCAGCAGCCAATGGGGTTTACTGACTAGCGGGAGGGCCGTAGAGACCCAGTACTTC; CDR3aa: CASSQWGLLTSGRAVETQYF
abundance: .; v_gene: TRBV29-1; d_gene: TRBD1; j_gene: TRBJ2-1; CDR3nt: TGCAGCGATCTAGGACAGGGGACCTACTATGAGCAGTCCTTC; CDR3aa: CSDLGQGTYYEQSF
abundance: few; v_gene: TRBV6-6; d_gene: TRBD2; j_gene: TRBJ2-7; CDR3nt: TGTGCCGGCAACCTGGGACTAGCGGGAGACGAACAGTACTTC; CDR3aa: CAGNLGLAGDEQYF
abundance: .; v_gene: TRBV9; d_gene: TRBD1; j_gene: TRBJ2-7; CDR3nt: TGTGCCAGCAGCGTAGAGGACAGGTCGAAGTACGAGCAGTACTTC; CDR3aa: CASSVEDRSKYEQYF
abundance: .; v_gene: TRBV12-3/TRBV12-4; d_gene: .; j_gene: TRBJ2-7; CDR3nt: TGTGCCAGCAGCCTGGGGACAACGAACAGCCACAAGCAGTACTTC; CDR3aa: CASSLGTTNSHKQYF
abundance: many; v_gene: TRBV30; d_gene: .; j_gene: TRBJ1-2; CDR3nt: TGTGCCTGGATTTCAGGGCCAGGCTATGGCTACACCTTC; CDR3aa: CAWISGPGYGYTF
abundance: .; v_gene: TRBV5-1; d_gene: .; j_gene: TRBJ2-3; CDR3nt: TGCGCCAGCAGCTTGAGGACGGGCAACAGCACAGATACGCAGTATTTT; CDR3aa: CASSLRTGNSTDTQYF
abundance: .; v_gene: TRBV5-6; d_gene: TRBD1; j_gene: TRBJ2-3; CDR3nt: TGTGCCAGCAGCCAACAGGGGGCAACAGGTACGCAGTATTTT; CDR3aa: CASSQQGATGTQYF
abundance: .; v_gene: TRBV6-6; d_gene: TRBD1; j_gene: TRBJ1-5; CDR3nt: TGTGCCAGCAATCACAGGGGAGAGAATCAGCCCCAGCATTTT; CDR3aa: CASNHRGENQPQHF
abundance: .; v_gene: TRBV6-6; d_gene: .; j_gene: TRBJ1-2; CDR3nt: TGTGCCAGTAGTCGTGGAATAGGCGCTCAGTATGGCTACACCTTC; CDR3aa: CASSRGIGAQYGYTF
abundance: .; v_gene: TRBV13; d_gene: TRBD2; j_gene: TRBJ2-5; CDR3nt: TGTACCAGCAGCTTAATGACTAGCGACCACCAAGAGACCCAGTACTTC; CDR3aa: CTSSLMTSDHQETQYF
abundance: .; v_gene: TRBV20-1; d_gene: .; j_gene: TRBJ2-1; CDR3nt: TGCAGTGCTAGGGCAGCCCACTCCTACAATGAGCAGTTCTTC; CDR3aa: CSARAAHSYNEQFF
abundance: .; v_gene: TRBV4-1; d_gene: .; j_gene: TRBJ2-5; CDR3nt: TGCGCCAGCAGCCCAGGATACCAAGAGACCCGGTACTTC; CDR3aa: CASSPGYQETRYF
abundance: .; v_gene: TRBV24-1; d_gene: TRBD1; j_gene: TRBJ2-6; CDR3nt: TGTGCCATCACTGATCGCCGGGACAGGGCACTCTCTGGGGCCAACGTCCAGACTTTC; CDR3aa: CAITDRRDRALSGANVQTF
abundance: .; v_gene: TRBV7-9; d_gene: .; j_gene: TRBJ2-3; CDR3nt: TGTGCCAGCAGCTCGGACGGGGACGTGACAGATACGCAGTATTTT; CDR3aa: CASSSDGDVTDTQYF
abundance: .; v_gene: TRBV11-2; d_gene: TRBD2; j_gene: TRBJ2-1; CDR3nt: TGTGCAAGCAGCCCTCCCCAGACTAGCGCCTACGATGAGCAGTTCTTC; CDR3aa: CASSPPQTSAYDEQFF
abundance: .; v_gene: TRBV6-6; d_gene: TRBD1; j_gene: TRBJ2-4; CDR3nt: TGTACCAGCAGCCCAGGACAGGGTGCTGGGAACATTCAGTACTTC; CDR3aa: CTSSPGQGAGNIQYF
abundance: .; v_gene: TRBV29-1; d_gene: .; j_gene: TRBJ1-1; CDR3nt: TGCAGCACTCAGAGTCAGATGAACACTGAAGCTTTCTTT; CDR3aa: CSTQSQMNTEAFF
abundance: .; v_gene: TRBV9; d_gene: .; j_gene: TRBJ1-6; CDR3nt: TGTGCCAGCAGCGCCGGGGTCCTAGGGACACCCCTCCACTTT; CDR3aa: CASSAGVLGTPLHF
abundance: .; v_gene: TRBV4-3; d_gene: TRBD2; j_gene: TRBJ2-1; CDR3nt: TGCGCCAGCTGCCATTCAGGCGGGAGGGCCAACAATGAGCAGTTCTTC; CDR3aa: CASCHSGGRANNEQFF
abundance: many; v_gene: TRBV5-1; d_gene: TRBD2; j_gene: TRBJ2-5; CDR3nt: TGCGCCAGCAGCTTGGCGGGGACTACCGAGGAGACCCAGTACTTC; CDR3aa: CASSLAGTTEETQYF
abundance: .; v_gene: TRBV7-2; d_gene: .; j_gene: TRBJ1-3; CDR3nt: TGTGCCAGCAGCCTAAGGGCCAGCCCTGGAAACACCATATATTTT; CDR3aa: CASSLRASPGNTIYF
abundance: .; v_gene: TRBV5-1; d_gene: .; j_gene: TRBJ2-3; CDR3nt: TGCGCCAGCAGCTTATCTAAGGGCGGATTCACAGACACGCAGTATTTT; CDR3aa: CASSLSKGGFTDTQYF
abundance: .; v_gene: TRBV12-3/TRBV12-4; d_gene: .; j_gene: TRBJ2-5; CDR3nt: TGTGCCAGCAGTATCACACAGGGAGGAGAGATCCAGTACTTC; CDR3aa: CASSITQGGEIQYF
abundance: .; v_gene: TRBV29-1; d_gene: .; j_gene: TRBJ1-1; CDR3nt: TGCAGTGGTGGACATAACACTGTAGCTTTCTTT; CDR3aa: CSGGHNTVAFF
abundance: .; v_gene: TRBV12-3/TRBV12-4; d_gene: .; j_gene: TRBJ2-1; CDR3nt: TGTGCCAGCAGCCGAAGAGGGATAGAGACCCAGTTCTTC; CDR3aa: CASSRRGIETQFF
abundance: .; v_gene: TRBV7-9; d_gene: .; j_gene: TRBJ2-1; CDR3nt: TGTGCCAGCAGCTTCCGTGGGGGGGGGACAGCTGAGCAGTTCTTC; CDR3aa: CASSFRGGGTAEQFF
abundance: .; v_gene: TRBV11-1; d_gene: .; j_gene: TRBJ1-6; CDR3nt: TGTGTCAGCAGCCGGACACTGGTCTCGCCCCTCCACTTT; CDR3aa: CVSSRTLVSPLHF